One and the same sample provided the 2 T cell receptor beta chains below, sequenced in a study of T cells after yellow fever vaccination. TCRdb fed the 5' RACE reads into MiXCR, producing one record per CDR3 protein. The sample carries roughly 79,000 distinct CDR3 sequences, approximately 7.3% recorded once. This specimen was CD8+ T cells sorted from PBMCs, taken 10 days after the first yellow fever vaccination. Receptors originate from a man between 18 and 35 years old who received the YFV17D yellow fever vaccine.

For the CDR3, the DNA is TGTGCCAGCAGTCCCAACTACGAGCAGTACTTC. Amino acids: CASSPNYEQYF. J is TRBJ2-7 and V is TRBV2; the D is unclear. V was clipped by 5 bases and J by 3 bases, with 5 bases between them. CDR3 length: 11 residues. Per germline, CDR1 SNHLY and CDR2 FYNNEI.

This clonotype was seen ten or more times. The chain links TRBV29-1 to TRBJ2-7; no clear D. Trimming left V 0 bases short and J 2 bases short, with 5 bases between. Germline loops: CDR1 SQVTM, CDR2 ANQGSEA. This CDR3 is 12 amino acids long. The CDR3 loop is CSVEEGAYEQYF. For the CDR3, the DNA is TGCAGCGTTGAAGAAGGCGCCTACGAGCAGTACTTC.